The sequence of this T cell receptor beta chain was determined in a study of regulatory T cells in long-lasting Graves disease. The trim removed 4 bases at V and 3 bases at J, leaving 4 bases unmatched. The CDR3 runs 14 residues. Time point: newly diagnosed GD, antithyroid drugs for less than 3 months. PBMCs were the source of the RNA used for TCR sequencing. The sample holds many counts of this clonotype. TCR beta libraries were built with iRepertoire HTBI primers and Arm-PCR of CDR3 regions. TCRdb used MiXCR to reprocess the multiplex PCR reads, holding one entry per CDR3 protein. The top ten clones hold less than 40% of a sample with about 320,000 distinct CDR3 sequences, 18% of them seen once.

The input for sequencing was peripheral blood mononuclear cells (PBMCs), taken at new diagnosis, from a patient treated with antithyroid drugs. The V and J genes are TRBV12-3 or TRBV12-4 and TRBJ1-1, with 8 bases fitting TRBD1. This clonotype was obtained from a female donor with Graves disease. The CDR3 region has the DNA TGTGCCAGCAGTTCTCGACAGGGGTACACTGAAGCTTTCTTT. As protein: CASSSRQGYTEAFF.